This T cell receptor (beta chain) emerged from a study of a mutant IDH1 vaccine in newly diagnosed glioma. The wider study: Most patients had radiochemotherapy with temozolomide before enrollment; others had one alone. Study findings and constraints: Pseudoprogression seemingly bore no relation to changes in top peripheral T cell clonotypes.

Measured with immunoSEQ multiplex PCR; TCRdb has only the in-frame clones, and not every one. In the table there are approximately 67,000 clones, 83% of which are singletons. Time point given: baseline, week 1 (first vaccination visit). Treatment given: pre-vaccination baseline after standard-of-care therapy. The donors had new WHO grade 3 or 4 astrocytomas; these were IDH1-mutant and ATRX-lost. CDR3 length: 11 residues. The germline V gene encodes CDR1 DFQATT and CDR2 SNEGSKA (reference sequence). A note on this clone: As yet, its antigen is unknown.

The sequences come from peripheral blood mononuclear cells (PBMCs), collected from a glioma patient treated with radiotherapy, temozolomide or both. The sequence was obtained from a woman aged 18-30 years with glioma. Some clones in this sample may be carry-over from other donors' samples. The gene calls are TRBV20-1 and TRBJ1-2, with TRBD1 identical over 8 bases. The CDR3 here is CSGQGNYGYTF. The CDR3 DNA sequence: TGCAGCGGACAGGGCAACTATGGCTACACCTTC.